This T cell receptor (beta chain) emerged from a study of monozygotic twins with inflammatory bowel disease. From the 5' RACE reads, TCRdb lists one entry per CDR3 protein and no DNA. This sample's table has more than 120,000 distinct CDR3 sequences. The blood volume drawn from each donor was approximately 2.5 ml. This CDR3 is built from 12 residues. Germline V lookup: CDR1 SEHNR, CDR2 FQNEAQ (reference sequence). Study-wide points: Extra variability in the repertoires of patients may have come from differing immunosuppressive treatments.

Concerning this clonotype: What it binds is unknown.

This clonotype was sampled from a human donor with ulcerative colitis or Crohn's disease, or a healthy co-twin of an affected twin (not recorded which). V is TRBV7-9 and J is TRBJ2-4. The sample consisted of blood. CDR3 amino acids: CASSSEGYIQYF.